This T cell receptor (beta chain) was profiled in a study of Graves' ophthalmopathy and Graves' hyperthyroidism. Notes on the study in general: Blood contained most expanded thyroid clonotypes exceeding 0.001 frequency.

This CDR3 has 13 residues. Trimming took 4 bases from V and 2 from J, leaving 8 bases between them. From germline, CDR1 is SNHLY and CDR2 FYNNEI. In regard to this clonotype: Its antigen remains unidentified.

Donors with ophthalmopathy: moderate-to-severe activity, CAS ≥3, NOSPECS ≥4, duration under 3 months. Symptoms, serum thyroxine and TRAb, thyroid ultrasound, and orbital computed tomography formed the diagnostic basis. Using RNA transcripts, the TCR beta CDR3 regions were amplified. HTBI-primed RT-PCR formed the first round, and a multiplex PCR formed the second. MiXCR, run by TCRdb on the multiplex PCR reads, gives a single entry per CDR3 protein. The table lists hundreds of thousands of distinct CDR3 sequences, 35% to 45% of them singletons, with around 3.3% in the top ten. The TCR originated in an adult man with Graves' ophthalmopathy. The source material was peripheral blood. The gene calls are TRBV2 and TRBJ2-5, with D unclear. The CDR3 loop is CASSGVYQETQYF. For the CDR3, the DNA is TGTGCCAGCAGTGGGGTCTATCAAGAGACCCAGTACTTC.